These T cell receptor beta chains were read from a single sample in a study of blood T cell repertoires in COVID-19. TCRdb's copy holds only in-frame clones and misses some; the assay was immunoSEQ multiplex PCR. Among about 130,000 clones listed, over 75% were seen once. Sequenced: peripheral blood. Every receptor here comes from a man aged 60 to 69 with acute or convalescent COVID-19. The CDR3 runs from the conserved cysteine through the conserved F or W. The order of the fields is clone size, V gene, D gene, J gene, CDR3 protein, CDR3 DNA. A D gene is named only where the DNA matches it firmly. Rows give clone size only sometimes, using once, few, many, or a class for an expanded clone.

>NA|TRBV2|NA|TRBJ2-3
CASSPDRISSTDTQYF
TGTGCCAGCAGTCCAGACAGAATATCTAGCACAGATACGCAGTATTTT
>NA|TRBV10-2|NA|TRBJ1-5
CASSFDFNQPQHF
TGCGCCAGCAGTTTTGACTTCAATCAGCCCCAGCATTTT
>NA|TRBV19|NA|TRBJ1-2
CASSIGDRYTF
TGTGCCAGTAGTATAGGCGATCGCTACACCTTC
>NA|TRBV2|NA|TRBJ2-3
CASREGGFTDTQYF
TGTGCCAGCAGGGAAGGAGGGTTCACAGATACGCAGTATTTT
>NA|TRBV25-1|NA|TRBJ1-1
CASSDYRDTAEAFF
TGTGCCAGCAGTGATTACAGGGATACCGCTGAAGCTTTCTTT
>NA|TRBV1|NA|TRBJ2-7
CTSSGFGLAGANSYEQYF
TGCACCAGCAGCGGATTTGGACTAGCGGGAGCCAACTCCTACGAGCAGTACTTC
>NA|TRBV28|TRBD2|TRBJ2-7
CASSSPGTTLREQYF
TGTGCCAGCAGTTCCCCAGGGACTACTCTACGGGAGCAGTACTTC
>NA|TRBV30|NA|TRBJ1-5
CAWSRQNNQPQHF
TGTGCCTGGAGTCGACAGAACAATCAGCCCCAGCATTTT
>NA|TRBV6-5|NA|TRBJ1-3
CASSYSTGLGNTIYF
TGTGCCAGCAGTTACTCGACGGGACTTGGAAACACCATATATTTT
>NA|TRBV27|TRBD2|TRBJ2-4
CASNLAETFLAKNIQYF
TGTGCCAGCAACCTAGCGGAGACCTTCCTAGCCAAAAACATTCAGTACTTC
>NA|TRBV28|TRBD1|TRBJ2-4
CASKSGGQLNIQYF
TGTGCCAGCAAGAGTGGGGGACAGTTGAACATTCAGTACTTC
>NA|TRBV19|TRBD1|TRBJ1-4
CASSIRQGAHEKLFF
TGTGCCAGTAGTATTCGACAGGGGGCGCATGAAAAACTGTTTTTT
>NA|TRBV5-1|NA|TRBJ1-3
CASSPEGPSSGNTIYF
TGCGCCAGCAGCCCGGAGGGCCCAAGCTCTGGAAACACCATATATTTT
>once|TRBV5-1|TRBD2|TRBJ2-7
CASSPLSGRRAYEQYF
TGCGCCAGCAGTCCTCTTAGCGGGAGGAGGGCCTACGAGCAGTACTTC
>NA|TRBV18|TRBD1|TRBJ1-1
CASSSIDGTGAEAFF
TGTGCCAGCTCATCTATCGACGGGACAGGGGCTGAAGCTTTCTTT
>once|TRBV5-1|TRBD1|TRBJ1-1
CASSMLPGTDTEAFF
TGCGCCAGCAGCATGCTACCTGGGACAGACACTGAAGCTTTCTTT
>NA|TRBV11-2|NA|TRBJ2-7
CASSLGALSGTYEQYF
TGTGCCAGCAGTTTGGGGGCGCTCAGTGGTACCTACGAGCAGTACTTC
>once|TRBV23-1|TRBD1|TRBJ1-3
CASSPGTGGFSGNTIYF
TGCGCCAGCAGTCCAGGGACAGGGGGGTTCTCTGGAAACACCATATATTTT
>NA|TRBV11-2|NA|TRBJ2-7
CASGSVAGYEQYF
TGTGCCAGCGGATCCGTGGCGGGCTACGAGCAGTACTTC
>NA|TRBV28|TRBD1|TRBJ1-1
CASSPTGSTEAFF
TGTGCCAGCAGCCCGACAGGGAGCACTGAAGCTTTCTTT
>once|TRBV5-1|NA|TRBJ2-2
CASSLRVEVGELFF
TGCGCCAGCAGCTTGAGAGTGGAGGTCGGGGAGCTGTTTTTT
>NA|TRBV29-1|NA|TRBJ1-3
CSGAFSGNTIYF
TGCAGCGGGGCCTTCTCTGGAAACACCATATATTTT
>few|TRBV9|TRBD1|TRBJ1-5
CASSVEGTANQPQHF
TGTGCCAGCAGCGTAGAGGGGACAGCGAATCAGCCCCAGCATTTT
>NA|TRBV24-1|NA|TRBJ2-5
CATSGDYPAETQYF
TGTGCCACCAGTGGAGACTACCCCGCCGAGACCCAGTACTTC
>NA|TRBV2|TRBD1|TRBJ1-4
CASSRWTGGNEKLFF
TGTGCCAGCAGCAGATGGACAGGGGGTAATGAAAAACTGTTTTTT
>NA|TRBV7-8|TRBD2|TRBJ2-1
CASSITRTSWGRFF
TGTGCCAGCAGCATCACCAGGACTAGTTGGGGTCGGTTCTTC
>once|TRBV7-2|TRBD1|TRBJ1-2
CASSPRTGADYGYTF
TGTGCCAGCAGCCCGAGGACAGGGGCGGACTATGGCTACACCTTC
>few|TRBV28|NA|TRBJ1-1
CASSFYRRRLETEAFF
TGTGCCAGCAGTTTCTACCGACGGCGCTTGGAGACTGAAGCTTTCTTT
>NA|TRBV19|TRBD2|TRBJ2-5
CASSIRRRELQETQYF
TGTGCCAGTAGTATACGTAGGCGGGAGTTACAAGAGACCCAGTACTTC
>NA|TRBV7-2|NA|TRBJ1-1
CASSPRGGLNTEAFF
TGTGCCAGCAGCCCGCGCGGGGGCTTGAACACTGAAGCTTTCTTT
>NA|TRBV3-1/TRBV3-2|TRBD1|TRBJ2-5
CASSQERDREETQYF
TGTGCCAGCAGCCAAGAGAGAGACAGGGAAGAGACCCAGTACTTC
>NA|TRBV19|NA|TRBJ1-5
CASSSRGRSNQPQHF
TGTGCCAGTAGTTCCCGAGGCCGGAGCAATCAGCCCCAGCATTTT
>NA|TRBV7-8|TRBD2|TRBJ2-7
CASSWTSGTYEQYF
TGTGCCAGCAGCTGGACTAGCGGCACCTACGAGCAGTACTTC
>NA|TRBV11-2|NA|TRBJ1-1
CASSLLQVVGEAFF
TGTGCCAGCAGCTTATTACAAGTGGTTGGTGAAGCTTTCTTT
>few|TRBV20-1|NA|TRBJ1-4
CSPRINEKLFF
TGCAGCCCCAGGATTAATGAAAAACTGTTTTTT
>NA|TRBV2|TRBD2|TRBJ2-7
CASRGGAGLAGVDEQYF
TGTGCCAGCAGGGGGGGCGCAGGGCTAGCGGGAGTGGACGAGCAGTACTTC
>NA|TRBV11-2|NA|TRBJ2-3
CASSPTFAADTQYF
TGTGCCAGCAGCCCGACTTTCGCCGCAGATACGCAGTATTTT
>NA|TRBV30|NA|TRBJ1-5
CAWSVGKGVRGNQPQHF
TGTGCCTGGAGTGTGGGAAAAGGGGTAAGAGGCAATCAGCCCCAGCATTTT
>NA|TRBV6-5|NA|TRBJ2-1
CASSLKISSYNEQFF
TGTGCCAGCAGCCTTAAAATCAGCTCCTACAATGAGCAGTTCTTC
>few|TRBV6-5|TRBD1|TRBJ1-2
CASSYSGGTGGFGYTF
TGTGCCAGCAGTTACTCGGGCGGGACAGGGGGATTTGGCTACACCTTC
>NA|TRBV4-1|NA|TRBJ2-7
CASSHREAYYEQYF
TGCGCCAGCAGCCACAGGGAGGCCTACTACGAGCAGTACTTC
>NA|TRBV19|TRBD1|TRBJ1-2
CASSMGGQGPTNYGYTF
TGTGCCAGTAGTATGGGGGGACAGGGGCCAACCAACTATGGCTACACCTTC
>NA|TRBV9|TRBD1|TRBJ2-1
CASSPRTGAVHNEQFF
TGTGCCAGCAGCCCCCGGACAGGGGCTGTGCACAATGAGCAGTTCTTC
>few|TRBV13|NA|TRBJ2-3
CASSATTGSNTQYF
TGTGCCAGCAGTGCCACCACCGGGAGCAATACGCAGTATTTT
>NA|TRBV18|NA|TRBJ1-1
CASSPPQGNFINEAFF
TGTGCCAGCTCACCACCCCAGGGGAACTTTATTAATGAAGCTTTCTTT
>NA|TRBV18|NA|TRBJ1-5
CASSPNGGAEQPQHF
TGTGCCAGCTCACCAAATGGGGGCGCGGAACAGCCCCAGCATTTT
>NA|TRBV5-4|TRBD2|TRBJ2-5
CASSPEVAGGGETQYF
TGTGCCAGCAGCCCCGAGGTAGCGGGAGGGGGAGAGACCCAGTACTTC
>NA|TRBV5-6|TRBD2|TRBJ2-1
CASSPLNERENNEQFF
TGTGCCAGCAGCCCCCTTAATGAGCGGGAGAACAATGAGCAGTTCTTC
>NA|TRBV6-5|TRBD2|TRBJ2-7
CASSRTLAGGYEQYF
TGTGCCAGCAGCCGAACACTAGCGGGAGGCTACGAGCAGTACTTC
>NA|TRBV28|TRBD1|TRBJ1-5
CATTNRGTQPQHF
TGTGCCACTACAAACAGGGGGACTCAGCCCCAGCATTTT